This T cell receptor (beta chain) was captured in a study of T cells after yellow fever vaccination. The wider study: SMART-Seq v4 Ultra Low Input prepared the low-cell-number fractions. Notes on the study in general: Bulk-population clonotypes that are abundant could appear as contaminants in FACS-sorted repertoires. Some clonotypes, a small share, were shared between CD4 and CD8 compartments. Subsequent to the booster, the majority of primary-vaccination clones reappeared (roughly 96% CD4, 85% to 90% CD8).

TCRdb re-called the 5' RACE reads with MiXCR, one entry per CDR3 protein. The sample contains more than 65,000 distinct CDR3 sequences, around 5% of which appear only once. The table lists this clonotype with many counts. Its antigen is unidentified. The clonotype was recovered from a man aged 18 to 29 who received the YFV17D yellow fever vaccine. Sequencing was performed on CD4+ T cells sorted from PBMCs, taken roughly 14 days after the first yellow fever vaccination.

CDR3 nucleotide sequence: TGTGCCAGCAGCCAAGATCTAAAAGAGACCCAGTACTTC. Encoded protein: CASSQDLKETQYF. The chain has TRBV4-2 and TRBJ2-5, with D unclear. V was clipped by 0 bases and J by 3 bases, with 5 bases between them. This CDR3 spans 13 amino acids. CDR1 is LGHNA and CDR2 is YNFKEQ in the germline V gene.